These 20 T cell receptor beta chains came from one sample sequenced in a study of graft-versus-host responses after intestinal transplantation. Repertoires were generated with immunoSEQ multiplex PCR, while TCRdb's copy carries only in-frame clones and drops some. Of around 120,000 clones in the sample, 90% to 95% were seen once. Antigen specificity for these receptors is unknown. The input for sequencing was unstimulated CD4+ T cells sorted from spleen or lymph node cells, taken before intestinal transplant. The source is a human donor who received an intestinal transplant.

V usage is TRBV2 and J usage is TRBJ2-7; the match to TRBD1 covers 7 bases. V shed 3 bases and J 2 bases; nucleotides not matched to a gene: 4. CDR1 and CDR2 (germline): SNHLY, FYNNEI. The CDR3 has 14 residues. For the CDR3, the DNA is TGTGCCAGCAGTGAGATTCAGGGGGCCTACGAGCAGTACTTC. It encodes CASSEIQGAYEQYF.

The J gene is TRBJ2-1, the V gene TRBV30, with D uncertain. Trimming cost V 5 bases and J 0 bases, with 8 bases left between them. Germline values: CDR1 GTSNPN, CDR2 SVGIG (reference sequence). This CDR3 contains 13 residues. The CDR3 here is CAWARYSYNEQFF. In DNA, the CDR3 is TGTGCCTGGGCTAGATACTCCTACAATGAGCAGTTCTTC. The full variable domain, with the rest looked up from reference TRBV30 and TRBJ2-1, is SQTIHQWPATLVQPVGSPLSLECTVEGTSNPNLYWYRQAAGRGLQLLFYSVGIGQISSEVPQNLSASRPQDRQFILSSKKLLLSDSGFYLCAWARYSYNEQFFGPGTRLTVL.

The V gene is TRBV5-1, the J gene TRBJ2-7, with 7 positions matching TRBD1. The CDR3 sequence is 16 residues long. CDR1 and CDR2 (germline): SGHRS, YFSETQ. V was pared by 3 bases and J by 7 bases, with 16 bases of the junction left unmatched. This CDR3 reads CASSSTQRTGHEEQYF. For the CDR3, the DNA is TGCGCCAGCAGCTCCACGCAACGGACAGGCCATGAGGAGCAGTACTTC.

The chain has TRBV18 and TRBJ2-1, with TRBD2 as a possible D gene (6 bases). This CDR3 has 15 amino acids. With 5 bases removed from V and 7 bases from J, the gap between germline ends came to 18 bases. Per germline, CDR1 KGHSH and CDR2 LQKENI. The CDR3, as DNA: TGTGCCAGCTCAGCCCCCTCTGGACTAACTAATGAGCAGTTCTTC. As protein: CASSAPSGLTNEQFF. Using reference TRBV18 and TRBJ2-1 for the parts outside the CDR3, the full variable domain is NAGVMQNPRHLVRRRGQEARLRCSPMKGHSHVYWYRQLPEEGLKFMVYLQKENIIDESGMPKERFSAEFPKEGPSILRIQQVVRGDSAAYFCASSAPSGLTNEQFFGPGTRLTVL.

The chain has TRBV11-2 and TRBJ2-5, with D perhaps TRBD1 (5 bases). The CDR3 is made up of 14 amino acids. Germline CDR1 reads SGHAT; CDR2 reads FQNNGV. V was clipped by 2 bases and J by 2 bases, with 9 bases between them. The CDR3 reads CASSLQGVQETQYF. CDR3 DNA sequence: TGTGCCAGCAGCTTACAGGGTGTTCAAGAGACCCAGTACTTC.

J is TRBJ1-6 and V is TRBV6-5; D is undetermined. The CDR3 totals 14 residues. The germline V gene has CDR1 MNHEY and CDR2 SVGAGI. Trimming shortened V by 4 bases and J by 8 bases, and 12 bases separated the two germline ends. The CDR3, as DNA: TGTGCCAGCAGTTCCTCGTTCGGAGATTCACCCCTCCACTTT. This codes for CASSSSFGDSPLHF.

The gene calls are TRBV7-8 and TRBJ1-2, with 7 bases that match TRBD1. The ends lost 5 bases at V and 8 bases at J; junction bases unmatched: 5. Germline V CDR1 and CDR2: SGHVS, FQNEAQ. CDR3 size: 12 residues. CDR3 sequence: CASSPRGLGYTF. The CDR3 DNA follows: TGTGCCAGCAGCCCTAGGGGGCTAGGCTACACCTTC.

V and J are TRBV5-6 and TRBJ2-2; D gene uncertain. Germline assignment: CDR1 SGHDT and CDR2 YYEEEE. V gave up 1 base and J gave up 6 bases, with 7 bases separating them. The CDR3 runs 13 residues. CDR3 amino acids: CASSLWVPGELFF. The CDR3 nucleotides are TGTGCCAGCAGCTTGTGGGTTCCCGGGGAGCTGTTTTTT.

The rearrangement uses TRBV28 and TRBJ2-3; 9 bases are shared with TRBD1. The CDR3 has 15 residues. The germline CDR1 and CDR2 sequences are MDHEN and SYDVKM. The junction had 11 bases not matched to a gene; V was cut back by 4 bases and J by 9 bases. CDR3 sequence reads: CASSSDRGPWGTQYF. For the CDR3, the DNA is TGTGCCAGCAGTTCGGACAGGGGACCATGGGGAACGCAGTATTTT.

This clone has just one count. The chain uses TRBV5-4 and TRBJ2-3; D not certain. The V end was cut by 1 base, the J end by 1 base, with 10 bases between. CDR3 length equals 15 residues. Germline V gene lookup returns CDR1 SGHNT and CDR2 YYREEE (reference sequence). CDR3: CASSLTEVGTDTQYF. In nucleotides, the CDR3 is TGTGCCAGCAGCTTGACAGAGGTGGGCACAGATACGCAGTATTTT.

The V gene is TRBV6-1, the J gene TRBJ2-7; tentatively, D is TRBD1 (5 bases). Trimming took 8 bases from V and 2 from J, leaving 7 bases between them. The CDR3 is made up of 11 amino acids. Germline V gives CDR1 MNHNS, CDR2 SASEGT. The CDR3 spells CASGRAYEQYF. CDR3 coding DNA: TGTGCCAGCGGCAGGGCCTACGAGCAGTACTTC.

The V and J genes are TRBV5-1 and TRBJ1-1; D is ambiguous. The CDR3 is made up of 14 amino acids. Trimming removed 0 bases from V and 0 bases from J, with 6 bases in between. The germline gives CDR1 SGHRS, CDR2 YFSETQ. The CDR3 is CASSLGQVNTEAFF. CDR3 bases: TGCGCCAGCAGCTTGGGACAAGTGAACACTGAAGCTTTCTTT.

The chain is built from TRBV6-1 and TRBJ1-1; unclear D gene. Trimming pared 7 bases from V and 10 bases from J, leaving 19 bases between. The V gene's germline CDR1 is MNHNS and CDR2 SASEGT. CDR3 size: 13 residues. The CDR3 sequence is CASTLVALRGAFF. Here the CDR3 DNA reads TGTGCCAGCACCCTGGTGGCCCTCCGGGGAGCTTTCTTT.

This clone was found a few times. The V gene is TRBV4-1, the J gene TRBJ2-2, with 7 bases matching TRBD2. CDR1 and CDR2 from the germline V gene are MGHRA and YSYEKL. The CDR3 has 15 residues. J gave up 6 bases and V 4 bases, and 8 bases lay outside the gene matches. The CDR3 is CASSLQRGESGELFF. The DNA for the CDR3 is TGCGCCAGCAGCCTACAACGGGGGGAATCCGGGGAGCTGTTTTTT.

This chain's CDR3 is CASSLAGLADVKETQYF. The CDR3 DNA reads as TGTGCCAGCAGCTTGGCCGGACTAGCAGATGTAAAAGAGACCCAGTACTTC. This rearrangement joins TRBV5-8 to TRBJ2-5; the match to TRBD2 covers 8 bases. J was trimmed by 3 bases and V by 0 bases; bases with no gene match: 10. CDR1 and CDR2 from the germline V gene are SGHTS and YDEGEE. This CDR3 has 17 amino acids.

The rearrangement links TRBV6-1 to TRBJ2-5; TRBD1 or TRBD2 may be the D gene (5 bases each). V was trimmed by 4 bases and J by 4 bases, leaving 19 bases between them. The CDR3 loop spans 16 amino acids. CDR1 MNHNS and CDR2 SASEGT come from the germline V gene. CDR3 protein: CASSASRTQRGETQYF. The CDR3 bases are TGTGCCAGCAGTGCGTCGAGGACTCAAAGGGGAGAGACCCAGTACTTC.

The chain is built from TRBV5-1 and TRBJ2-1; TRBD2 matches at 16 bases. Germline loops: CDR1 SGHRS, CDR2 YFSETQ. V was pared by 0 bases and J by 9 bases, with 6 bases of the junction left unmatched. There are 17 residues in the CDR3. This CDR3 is CASSLGGTSGRASEQFF. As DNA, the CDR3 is TGCGCCAGCAGCTTGGGCGGGACTAGCGGGAGGGCCAGTGAGCAGTTCTTC.

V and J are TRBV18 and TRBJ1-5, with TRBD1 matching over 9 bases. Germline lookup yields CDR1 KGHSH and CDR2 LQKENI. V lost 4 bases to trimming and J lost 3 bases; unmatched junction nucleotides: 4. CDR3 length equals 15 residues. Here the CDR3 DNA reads TGTGCCAGCTCACGGACAGGGGATTTCAATCAGCCCCAGCATTTT. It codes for CASSRTGDFNQPQHF.

CDR3 loop: CASSPPRTGGTPGELFF. The CDR3 bases are TGTGCCAGCTCACCACCCAGAACGGGGGGGACCCCCGGGGAGCTGTTTTTT. V usage is TRBV18 and J usage is TRBJ2-2, with 8 positions matching TRBD2. Germline V lookup: CDR1 KGHSH, CDR2 LQKENI. This CDR3 is built from 17 residues. J gave up 6 bases and V 0 bases, and 9 bases lay outside the gene matches. Combining the CDR3 with reference TRBV18 and TRBJ2-2 gives the whole variable domain NAGVMQNPRHLVRRRGQEARLRCSPMKGHSHVYWYRQLPEEGLKFMVYLQKENIIDESGMPKERFSAEFPKEGPSILRIQQVVRGDSAAYFCASSPPRTGGTPGELFFGEGSRLTVL.

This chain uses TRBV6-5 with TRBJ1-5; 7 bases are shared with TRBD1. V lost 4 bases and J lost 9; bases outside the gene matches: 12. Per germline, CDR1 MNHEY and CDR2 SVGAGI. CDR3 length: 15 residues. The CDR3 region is CASSFGTVAQAPQHF. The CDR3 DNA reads TGTGCCAGCAGTTTCGGGACAGTAGCCCAAGCGCCCCAGCATTTT.